The T cell receptor beta chain described here comes from a study of liver allograft versus peripheral blood T cells. The overall study: Peripheral blood of the recipients supplied T cell receptor repertoires that were compared with those in transplanted livers. Study-level points and caveats: Intragraft liver T cell receptor repertoires reportedly differed from peripheral blood repertoires.

A few counts support this clonotype. Its antigen remains unknown. Each CDR3 protein gets one entry after TCRdb re-called the reads with MiXCR. The sample yields approximately 15,000 distinct CDR3 sequences, 20% to 25% seen once. Germline V gene data show CDR1 as SGHTA and CDR2 as FQGTGA. This CDR3 comprises 14 residues. The ends were cut back, 4 bases at V and 0 bases at J, with 8 bases in the middle. The sequence was collected from a human patient who had a liver transplant. Some T cells may be the graft donor's. The chain employs TRBV7-3 and TRBJ2-3; weak D call: TRBD1 (5 bases). DNA for the CDR3: TGTGCCAGCAGCTCAGGGTTGAGCACAGATACGCAGTATTTT. It yields the protein CASSSGLSTDTQYF.